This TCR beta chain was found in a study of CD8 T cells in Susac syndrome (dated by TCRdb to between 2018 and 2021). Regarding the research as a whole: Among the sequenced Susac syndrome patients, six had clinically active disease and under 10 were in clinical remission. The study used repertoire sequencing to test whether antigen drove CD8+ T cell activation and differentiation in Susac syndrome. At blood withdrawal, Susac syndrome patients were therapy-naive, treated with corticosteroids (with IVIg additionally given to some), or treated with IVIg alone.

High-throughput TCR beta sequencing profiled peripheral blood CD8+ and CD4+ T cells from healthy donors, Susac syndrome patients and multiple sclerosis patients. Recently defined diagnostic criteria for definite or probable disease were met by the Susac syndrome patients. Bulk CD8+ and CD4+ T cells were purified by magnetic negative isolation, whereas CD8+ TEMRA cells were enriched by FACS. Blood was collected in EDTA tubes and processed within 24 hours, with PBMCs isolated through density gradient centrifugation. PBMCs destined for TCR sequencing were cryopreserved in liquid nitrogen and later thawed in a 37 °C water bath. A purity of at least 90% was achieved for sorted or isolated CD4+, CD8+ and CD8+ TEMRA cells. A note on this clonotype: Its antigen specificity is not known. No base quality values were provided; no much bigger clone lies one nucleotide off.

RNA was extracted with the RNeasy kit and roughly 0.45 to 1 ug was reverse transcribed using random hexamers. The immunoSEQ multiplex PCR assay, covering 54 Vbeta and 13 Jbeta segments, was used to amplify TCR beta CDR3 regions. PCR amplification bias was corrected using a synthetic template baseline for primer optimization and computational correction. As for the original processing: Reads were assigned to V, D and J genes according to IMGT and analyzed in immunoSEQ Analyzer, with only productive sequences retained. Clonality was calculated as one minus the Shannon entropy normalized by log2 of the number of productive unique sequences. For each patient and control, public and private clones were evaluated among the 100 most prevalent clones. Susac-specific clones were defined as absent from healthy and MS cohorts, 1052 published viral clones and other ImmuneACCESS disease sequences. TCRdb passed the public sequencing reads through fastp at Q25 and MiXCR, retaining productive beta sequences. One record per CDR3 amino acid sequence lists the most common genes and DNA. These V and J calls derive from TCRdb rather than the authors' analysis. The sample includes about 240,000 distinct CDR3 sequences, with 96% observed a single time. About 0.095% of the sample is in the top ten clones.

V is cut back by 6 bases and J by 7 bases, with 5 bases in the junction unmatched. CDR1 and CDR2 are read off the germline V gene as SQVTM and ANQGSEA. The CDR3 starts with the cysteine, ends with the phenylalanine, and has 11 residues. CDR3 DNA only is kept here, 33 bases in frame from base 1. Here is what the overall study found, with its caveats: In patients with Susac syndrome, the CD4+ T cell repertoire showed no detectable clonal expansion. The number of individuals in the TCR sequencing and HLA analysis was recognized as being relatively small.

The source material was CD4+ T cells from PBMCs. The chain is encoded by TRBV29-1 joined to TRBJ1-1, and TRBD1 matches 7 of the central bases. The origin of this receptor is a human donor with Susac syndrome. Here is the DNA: TGCAGCGTAGACGGGACAGATGAAGCTTTCTTT. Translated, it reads CSVDGTDEAFF.